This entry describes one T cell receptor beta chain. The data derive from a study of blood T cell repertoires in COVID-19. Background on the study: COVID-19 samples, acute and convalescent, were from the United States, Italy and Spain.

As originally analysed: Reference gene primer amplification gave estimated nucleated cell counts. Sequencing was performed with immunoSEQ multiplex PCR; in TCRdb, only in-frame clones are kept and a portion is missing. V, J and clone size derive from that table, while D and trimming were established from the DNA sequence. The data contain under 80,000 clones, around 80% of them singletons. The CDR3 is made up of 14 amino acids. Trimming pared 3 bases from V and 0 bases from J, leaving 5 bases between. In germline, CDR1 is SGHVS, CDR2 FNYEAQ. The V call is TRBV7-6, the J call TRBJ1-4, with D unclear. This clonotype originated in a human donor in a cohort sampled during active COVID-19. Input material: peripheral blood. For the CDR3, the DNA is TGTGCCAGCAGCTTTGACACAACTAATGAAAAACTGTTTTTT. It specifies CASSFDTTNEKLFF.